Here is one TCR beta chain with its context. This sample is part of a study of blood T cell repertoires in COVID-19. Study background: Material from acute and convalescent COVID-19 was sourced from the United States, Italy and Spain. T cells, B-cell-depleted T cells, or PBMCs supplied cDNA or gDNA.

Per the study methods: Estimation of nucleated cell counts relied on the amplification of reference gene primers. The assay was immunoSEQ multiplex PCR, and TCRdb's table has in-frame clones only and misses some. The V and J calls and clone size come from that table; D and trimming were worked out from the DNA. This table has about 110,000 clones, approximately 87% appearing once. This CDR3 has 12 residues. Trimming cost V 8 bases and J 5 bases, with 12 bases left between them. The germline V gene has CDR1 SNHLY and CDR2 FYNNEI. The sequenced sample was peripheral blood. The clonotype originates from a woman aged 50 to 65 with acute or convalescent COVID-19. V usage is TRBV2 and J usage is TRBJ2-5; D not certain. The CDR3 region is CASRPIGETQYF. CDR3 DNA sequence: TGTGCCAGCCGACCCATCGGGGAGACCCAGTACTTC.